Listed below are T cell receptor beta chains from one sample, sequenced in a study of technical replicates of blood from a handful of donors. The table came from immunoSEQ multiplex PCR; TCRdb's copy has only in-frame clones and leaves some out. The data hold over 90,000 clones, with 95% to 97% observed a single time. Sequenced: T cells isolated from PBMCs. The source is a human donor in good health. Both conserved end residues are part of each CDR3. The D gene is left open where the match is weak. Expanded clones are given a class, and other clones once, few, many or no size at all.

>15|.|TRBD2|TRBV9|TRBJ2-1
TGTGCCAGCAGCGTTAGCGGGACTACCTACAATGAGCAGTTCTTC
CASSVSGTTYNEQFF
>12|.|.|TRBV5-4|TRBJ1-2
TGTGCCAGCAGGACAGAGAACTATGGCTACACCTTC
CASRTENYGYTF
>14|.|.|TRBV6-5|TRBJ1-2
TGTGCCAGCGGAGAGTGGGGCGGCGACTATGGCTACACCTTC
CASGEWGGDYGYTF
>14|.|.|TRBV5-1|TRBJ2-1
TGCGCCAGCAGCCTAGGGGACTCCCACAATGAGCAGTTCTTC
CASSLGDSHNEQFF
>13|.|.|TRBV19|TRBJ1-1
TGTGCCAGTAAGCTGCGAGTGAACACTGAAGCTTTCTTT
CASKLRVNTEAFF
>12|.|.|TRBV18|TRBJ2-1
TGTGCCAGCTCATGGCTGGCCAATGAGCAGTTCTTC
CASSWLANEQFF
>13|.|.|TRBV19|TRBJ2-3
TGTGCCAGTAGTGAAACTTGGACAGATACGCAGTATTTT
CASSETWTDTQYF
>16|.|TRBD1|TRBV18|TRBJ1-5
TGTGCCAGCTCACCAAATATTGGGACAGGGTCCCAGCCCCAGCATTTT
CASSPNIGTGSQPQHF
>18|.|TRBD2|TRBV9|TRBJ2-1
TGTGCCAGCAGCGCGGGACTAGCGGGAGGGTGGTCCTACAATGAGCAGTTCTTC
CASSAGLAGGWSYNEQFF
>15|.|.|TRBV11-2|TRBJ2-1
TGTGCCAGCAGCTTAGATCCGGACACTTACAATGAGCAGTTCTTC
CASSLDPDTYNEQFF
>15|.|TRBD1|TRBV27|TRBJ2-2
TGTGCCAGCGCTGAGGGACAGGGAATCGCCGGGGAGCTGTTTTTT
CASAEGQGIAGELFF
>16|.|.|TRBV14|TRBJ2-4
TGTGCCAGCAGCCACTTAACGGGTTTTTTCAAAAACATTCAGTACTTC
CASSHLTGFFKNIQYF
>14|.|.|TRBV6-6|TRBJ1-1
TGTGCCAGCAGTTATGATGGGGGGGACACTGAAGCTTTCTTT
CASSYDGGDTEAFF
>13|.|.|TRBV6-5|TRBJ1-2
TGTGCCAGCAGTGTACAGGGTGACTATGGCTACACCTTC
CASSVQGDYGYTF
>14|.|TRBD2|TRBV9|TRBJ2-7
TGTGCCAGCAGCGTCACTAGCGGCTCCTACGAGCAGTACTTC
CASSVTSGSYEQYF
>13|.|.|TRBV6-5|TRBJ1-5
TGTGCCAGCAGTTATAACGGGTTTCAGCCCCAGCATTTT
CASSYNGFQPQHF
>16|.|.|TRBV10-3|TRBJ2-3
TGTGCCATCAGTGATCCGAAGAGCGGGAGCACAGATACGCAGTATTTT
CAISDPKSGSTDTQYF
>13|.|.|TRBV7-9|TRBJ1-3
TGTGCCAGCAGCTTAGTCGAGGGCGACACCATATATTTT
CASSLVEGDTIYF
>13|.|.|TRBV5-1|TRBJ2-7
TGCGCCAGCAGCACAACAGCCACCTACGAGCAGTACTTC
CASSTTATYEQYF
>13|once|.|TRBV7-3|TRBJ2-7
TGTGCCAGCAGCCCCAACGGCGGCTACGAGCAGTACTTC
CASSPNGGYEQYF
>16|.|TRBD2|TRBV27|TRBJ2-3
TGTGCCAGCAGCCTTTTGGGACTAGCGGGGAAGGATACGCAGTATTTT
CASSLLGLAGKDTQYF
>14|.|.|TRBV10-2|TRBJ1-5
TGCGCCAGCAGGGATCAGGTGGGCAATCAGCCCCAGCATTTT
CASRDQVGNQPQHF
>14|.|.|TRBV5-1|TRBJ1-1
TGCGCCAGCAGCGAGTGGAGGGTGAACACTGAAGCTTTCTTT
CASSEWRVNTEAFF
>14|.|TRBD1|TRBV27|TRBJ1-2
TGTGCCAGCAGTTTCAGGGGGCGCGGTTATGGCTACACCTTC
CASSFRGRGYGYTF
>12|.|TRBD2|TRBV7-9|TRBJ2-7
TGTGCCAGCACCGGGGAGGGCAACGAGCAGTACTTC
CASTGEGNEQYF
>17|.|TRBD2|TRBV11-2|TRBJ2-7
TGTGCCAGCAGCTGGCCGGGGACTAGCGGTCACTCCTACGAGCAGTACTTC
CASSWPGTSGHSYEQYF
>14|.|.|TRBV7-9|TRBJ2-3
TGTGCCAGCGCTTTGGGCGGGGGCACAGATACGCAGTATTTT
CASALGGGTDTQYF
>18|.|TRBD2|TRBV7-3|TRBJ2-1
TGTGCCAGCAGCTTAGAGCCTGTGACTAGCGGATTGTACAATGAGCAGTTCTTC
CASSLEPVTSGLYNEQFF
>14|.|TRBD2|TRBV28|TRBJ2-7
TGTGCCAGCTATGGGACTAGCGGGATCTACGAGCAGTACTTC
CASYGTSGIYEQYF
>14|.|.|TRBV6-6|TRBJ1-1
TGTGCCAGCAGCCCGACTGGCCTGAACACTGAAGCTTTCTTT
CASSPTGLNTEAFF
>16|.|TRBD1|TRBV5-4|TRBJ1-2
TGTGCCAGCAACCTGGACAGGGTAAGGAGGGACTATGGCTACACCTTC
CASNLDRVRRDYGYTF
>11|.|.|TRBV7-9|TRBJ1-4
TGTGCCAGCAGCTTACATCAAAAACTGTTTTTT
CASSLHQKLFF
>11|few|TRBD1|TRBV29-1|TRBJ1-1
TGCAGCGTGACAGGGGACACTGAAGCTTTCTTT
CSVTGDTEAFF
>15|.|TRBD2|TRBV18|TRBJ2-7
TGTGCCAGCTCCCCTCGGACTAGCGAGACCTACGAGCAGTACTTC
CASSPRTSETYEQYF
>15|.|TRBD2|TRBV9|TRBJ2-2
TGTGCCAGCAGCGTGAGCGGGAGTGACACCGGGGAGCTGTTTTTT
CASSVSGSDTGELFF
>14|.|.|TRBV6-5|TRBJ2-7
TGTGCCAGCAGTTACGGAGGGATTGCCTACGAGCAGTACTTC
CASSYGGIAYEQYF
>15|.|.|TRBV11-2|TRBJ1-4
TGTGCCAGCAGCTCCCCCAAGCCACGCGGTGAAAAACTGTTTTTT
CASSSPKPRGEKLFF
>16|.|TRBD2|TRBV10-3|TRBJ2-7
TGTGCCATTTCCGGGACTAGCGGGCTCGTCTCCTACGAGCAGTACTTC
CAISGTSGLVSYEQYF
>14|once|TRBD1|TRBV13|TRBJ1-2
TGTGCCAGCAGCAGGTTGGACAGGCTTAGGGGCTACACCTTC
CASSRLDRLRGYTF
>15|.|.|TRBV30|TRBJ2-7
TGTGCCTGGAATCACCCATTGGCCCCATCCTACGAGCAGTACTTC
CAWNHPLAPSYEQYF
>14|.|.|TRBV19|TRBJ2-7
TGTGCCAGTAGTATTCAGGGAAGCCTCTACGAGCAGTACTTC
CASSIQGSLYEQYF
>16|.|TRBD1|TRBV4-3|TRBJ2-7
TGCGCCAGCAGCCAAGACTTAGGACAGGGCCTCTACGAGCAGTACTTC
CASSQDLGQGLYEQYF